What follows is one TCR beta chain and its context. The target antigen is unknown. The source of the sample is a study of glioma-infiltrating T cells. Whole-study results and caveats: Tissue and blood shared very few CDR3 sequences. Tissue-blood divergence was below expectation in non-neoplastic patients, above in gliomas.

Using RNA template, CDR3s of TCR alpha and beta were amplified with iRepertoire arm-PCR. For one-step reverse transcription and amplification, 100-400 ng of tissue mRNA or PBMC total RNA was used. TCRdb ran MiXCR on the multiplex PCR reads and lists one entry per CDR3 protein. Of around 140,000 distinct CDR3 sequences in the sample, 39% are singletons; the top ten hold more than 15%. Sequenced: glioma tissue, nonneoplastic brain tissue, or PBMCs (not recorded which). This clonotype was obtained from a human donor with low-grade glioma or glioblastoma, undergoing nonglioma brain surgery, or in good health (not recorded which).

Here the CDR3 DNA reads TGTGCCATCAGCCGCCCCCAGACAAGCGGGGCCAAAAACATTCAGTACTTC. It specifies CAISRPQTSGAKNIQYF. The rearrangement joins TRBV10-3 to TRBJ2-4; TRBD2 is a possible D gene (6 bases). Germline CDR1 is ENHRY and CDR2 is SYGVKD. V lost 6 bases, J lost 1 base, and 19 bases lay in between. The CDR3 is 17 amino acids.